This T cell receptor beta chain originates from a study of T cells in Graves' hyperthyroidism and ophthalmopathy. Looking at the study overall: Blood was drawn when the patient was first diagnosed and still untreated. General study points: In simple terms, a model built on 13 V-J features told ophthalmopathy apart from stable hyperthyroidism.

CDR3 length: 15 residues. With V trimmed by 5 bases and J by 3 bases, 7 bases remained unmatched. Per germline, CDR1 SGHVS and CDR2 FNYEAQ. Each 10 ml fresh peripheral blood draw supplied the PBMCs. TCR beta CDR3 sequences were amplified from RNA transcripts. A set of HTBI primers served as the primers for a first-round RT-PCR of the TCR CDR3. TCRdb redid the calling of the multiplex PCR reads with MiXCR, one entry per CDR3 protein. Of about 420,000 distinct CDR3 sequences in the sample, more than 15% were seen once. In its sample, this clonotype was seen many times. Its antigen is not identified. The clonotype was recovered from a woman between 18 and 29 years old with Graves' hyperthyroidism. V usage is TRBV7-6 and J usage is TRBJ1-1, with 9 bases identical to TRBD1. Input material: blood. The CDR3 spells CASSTHRGRDTEAFF. The DNA of the CDR3 is TGTGCCAGCAGCACGCACAGGGGGCGGGACACTGAAGCTTTCTTT.